Shown below are 10 T cell receptor beta chains from a single sample sequenced in a study of OX40 agonist ivuxolimab in advanced cancers. Generated by immunoSEQ multiplex PCR, the TCRdb table keeps only in-frame clones and is missing some. The sample holds about 35,000 clones, less than 90% seen once. The specimen was CD4+ or CD8+ T cells sorted from blood, collected in a trial of the OX40 agonist ivuxolimab. These receptors all come from an adult with an advanced solid tumor such as melanoma, head and neck, liver or kidney cancer.

The chain joins TRBV30 to TRBJ2-5; 8 positions match TRBD2. Unmatched junction bases numbered 6, after V lost 4 bases and J lost 2 bases. Per germline, CDR1 GTSNPN and CDR2 SVGIG (reference sequence). This CDR3 contains 14 residues. The CDR3 sequence is CAWMASGSQETQYF. CDR3 DNA: TGTGCCTGGATGGCGAGCGGGAGTCAAGAGACCCAGTACTTC. Full variable domain (remainder filled in from reference TRBV30 and TRBJ2-5): SQTIHQWPATLVQPVGSPLSLECTVEGTSNPNLYWYRQAAGRGLQLLFYSVGIGQISSEVPQNLSASRPQDRQFILSSKKLLLSDSGFYLCAWMASGSQETQYFGPGTRLLVL.

The rearrangement joins TRBV6-4 to TRBJ2-2, with TRBD1 as a possible D gene (6 bases). Trimming removed 6 bases from V and 1 base from J, with 9 bases in between. The CDR3 is made up of 14 amino acids. The germline V gene has CDR1 MRHNA and CDR2 SNTAGT. DNA for the CDR3: TGTGCCAGCAGGGAACAGGGGAACACCGGGGAGCTGTTTTTT. This translates into CASREQGNTGELFF.

The J gene is TRBJ2-5, the V gene TRBV19, with D possibly matching TRBD2 (6 bases). With 0 bases removed from V and 0 bases from J, the gap between germline ends came to 14 bases. The germline gives CDR1 LNHDA, CDR2 SQIVND (reference sequence). The CDR3 length is 17 residues. CDR3 sequence: CASSIDVGGANQETQYF. CDR3 in DNA: TGTGCCAGTAGTATAGATGTCGGAGGGGCGAACCAAGAGACCCAGTACTTC.

CDR3 residues: CASSPQYEQYF. CDR3 DNA: TGTGCCAGCAGTCCCCAGTACGAGCAGTACTTC. The chain employs TRBV6-1 and TRBJ2-7; D remains ambiguous. V dropped 5 bases and J dropped 4 bases, with 6 bases sitting between them. The CDR3 length is 11 residues. The germline gives CDR1 MNHNS, CDR2 SASEGT.

DNA of the CDR3: TGTGCCAGCAGCTTGGCACAGGGGGTCCGGGAGTACTTC. It translates to CASSLAQGVREYF. The rearrangement joins TRBV5-6 to TRBJ2-7, with 8 bases aligning to TRBD1. The CDR3 covers 13 residues. Germline V gives CDR1 SGHDT, CDR2 YYEEEE. The V segment lost 0 bases and the J segment 11 bases; nucleotides outside the gene matches: 7. Full variable domain (missing parts from reference TRBV5-6 and TRBJ2-7): DAGVTQSPTHLIKTRGQQVTLRCSPKSGHDTVSWYQQALGQGPQFIFQYYEEEERQRGNFPDRFSGHQFPNYSSELNVNALLLGDSALYLCASSLAQGVREYFGPGTRLTVT.

The chain couples TRBV6-4 to TRBJ2-1; D gene ambiguous. Germline values: CDR1 MRHNA, CDR2 SNTAGT. V lost 5 bases and J 3 bases, leaving 8 bases between the germline ends. The CDR3 runs to 13 residues. In nucleotides, the CDR3 is TGTGCCAGCAGTCGGACCAACTACAATGAGCAGTTCTTC. As protein: CASSRTNYNEQFF.

The chain employs TRBV5-1 and TRBJ2-7; the D gene is possibly TRBD2 (6 bases). The V end lost 2 bases, the J end lost 2 bases, and 14 bases lay between the germline ends. Germline values: CDR1 SGHRS, CDR2 YFSETQ. The length of the CDR3 is 15 residues. This chain's CDR3 is CASSLVGGDPYEQYF. DNA for the CDR3: TGCGCCAGCAGCTTAGTCGGCGGGGACCCCTACGAGCAGTACTTC. The full variable domain, in which reference TRBV5-1 and TRBJ2-7 provide the parts outside the CDR3, is KAGVTQTPRYLIKTRGQQVTLSCSPISGHRSVSWYQQTPGQGLQFLFEYFSETQRNKGNFPGRFSGRQFSNSRSEMNVSTLELGDSALYLCASSLVGGDPYEQYFGPGTRLTVT.

This clone is a singleton in its sample. DNA of the CDR3: TGTGCCAGCAGCCCCCTCGGTTACGAGCAGTACTTC. Residues: CASSPLGYEQYF. The chain is built from TRBV5-4 and TRBJ2-7; D remains unclear. V was trimmed by 4 bases and J by 4 bases, leaving 9 bases between them. Germline V gene data show CDR1 as SGHNT and CDR2 as YYREEE (reference sequence). CDR3 length equals 12 residues. Full variable domain (remainder filled in from reference TRBV5-4 and TRBJ2-7): ETGVTQSPTHLIKTRGQQVTLRCSSQSGHNTVSWYQQALGQGPQFIFQYYREEENGRGNFPPRFSGLQFPNYSSELNVNALELDDSALYLCASSPLGYEQYFGPGTRLTVT.

The chain uses TRBV5-1 and TRBJ1-1; a possible D gene is TRBD1 (5 bases). Looked up from germline, CDR1 is SGHRS and CDR2 is YFSETQ. The V and J ends lost 4 bases and 4 bases respectively, with 14 bases between them. CDR3 length: 14 amino acids. Written as DNA, the CDR3 is TGCGCCAGCAGCCTATTGGGGGGGACCACTGAAGCTTTCTTT. Protein product: CASSLLGGTTEAFF.

V gene TRBV12-2 combines with J gene TRBJ1-1; TRBD1 is the table's D call and was not checked against the DNA. TRBV12-2 is a documented pseudogene. The CDR3 totals 16 residues. In DNA form, the CDR3 reads TGTGCAAGTCGCTTACCGGACAGGCGGCCTAACACTGAAGCTTTCTTT. This translates into CASRLPDRRPNTEAFF.